This T cell receptor (beta chain) stems from a study of T-cell reconstitution after alpha-beta-depleted transplantation in children. Germline assignment: CDR1 SGHRS and CDR2 YFSETQ. V lost 4 bases, J lost 2 bases, and 12 bases lay in between. The CDR3 contains 14 residues. The TCRbeta library was prepared with unique molecular identifiers. In TCRdb, the PCR reads were re-called with MiXCR into one record per CDR3 protein. The profile shows roughly 100,000 distinct CDR3 sequences, about 8% of them singletons. Many counts were recorded for this clonotype. J is TRBJ2-5 and V is TRBV5-1; D is perhaps TRBD1 (5 bases). Sequencing used PBMCs from the stem cell graft donor, obtained from the stem cell graft. The clonotype comes from a human donor who donated a stem cell graft to a child with congenital amegakaryocytic thrombocytopenia. The chain's CDR3 is CASSPGQVQETQYF. CDR3 DNA sequence: TGCGCCAGCAGCCCCGGACAAGTTCAAGAGACCCAGTACTTC.